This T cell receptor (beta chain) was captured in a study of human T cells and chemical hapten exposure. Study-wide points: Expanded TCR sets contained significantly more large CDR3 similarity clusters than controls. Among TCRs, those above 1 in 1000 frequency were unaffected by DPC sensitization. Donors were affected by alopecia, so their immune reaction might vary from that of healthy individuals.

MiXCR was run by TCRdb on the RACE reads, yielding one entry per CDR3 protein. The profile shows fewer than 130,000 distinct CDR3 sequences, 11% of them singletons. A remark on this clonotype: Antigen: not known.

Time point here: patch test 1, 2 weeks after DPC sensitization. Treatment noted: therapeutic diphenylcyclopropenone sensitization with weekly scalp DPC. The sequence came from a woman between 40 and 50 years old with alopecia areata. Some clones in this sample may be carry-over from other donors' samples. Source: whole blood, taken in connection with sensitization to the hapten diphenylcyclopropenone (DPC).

CDR3 bases: TGTGCCAGCAGCCTGGACAGCTACGGTGGAAACACCATATATTTT. Residues: CASSLDSYGGNTIYF. The V gene is TRBV7-7, the J gene TRBJ1-3, with D maybe TRBD1 (6 bases). Per the germline V gene, CDR1 is SSHAT and CDR2 is FNYEAQ (reference sequence). V shed 5 bases and J shed 3 bases, with 14 bases lying between them. The CDR3 extends over 15 amino acids. The complete variable domain, with remaining parts taken from reference TRBV7-7 and TRBJ1-3, reads GAGVSQSPRYKVTKRGQDVTLRCDPISSHATLYWYQQALGQGPEFLTYFNYEAQPDKSGLPSDRFSAERPEGSISTLTIQRTEQRDSAMYRCASSLDSYGGNTIYFGEGSWLTVV.